The 20 T cell receptor beta chains below all came from one sample that was sequenced in a study of cytomegalovirus exposure and HLA in healthy donors. Primers: 60 Vbeta forward and 13 Jbeta reverse. The method was immunoSEQ multiplex PCR; TCRdb's version includes in-frame clones alone and lacks a portion of them. The table has about 140,000 clones, approximately 84% seen once. The sequenced sample was PBMCs. The receptors originated from a woman aged 40 to 50 in good health and CMV-seronegative.

The gene calls are TRBV29-1 and TRBJ2-2, with TRBD1 matching over 7 bases. The CDR3 consists of 14 residues. Germline trimming cut 6 bases from V and 0 bases from J; bases unmatched to any gene: 4. The germline gives CDR1 SQVTM, CDR2 ANQGSEA. The CDR3 reads CSVGQNSNTGELFF. CDR3 in DNA: TGCAGCGTGGGACAGAACTCGAACACCGGGGAGCTGTTTTTT.

The chain links TRBV4-3 to TRBJ1-1, with 7 bases fitting TRBD1. Per the germline V gene, CDR1 is LGHNA and CDR2 is YSLEER. V shed 4 bases, J shed 2 bases, and the junction held 7 bases outside the gene matches. The CDR3 runs to 15 residues. The CDR3: CASSRKRQGNTEAFF. CDR3 bases: TGCGCCAGCAGCCGTAAGCGACAGGGTAACACTGAAGCTTTCTTT.

The rearrangement links TRBV4-3 to TRBJ2-5; D perhaps matches TRBD2 (5 bases). TRBJ2-7 explains the end of the DNA better; the J call may be wrong. The CDR3 runs to 14 residues. CDR1 is LGHNA and CDR2 is YSLEER in the germline V gene. CDR3 coding DNA: TGCGCCAGCAGCCAAGATCTGCGGGCAGGCGAGCAGTACTTC. Translation gives CASSQDLRAGEQYF.

This chain uses TRBV10-2 with TRBJ2-7, with TRBD2 identical over 8 bases. The CDR3 has 15 amino acids. The germline V gene encodes CDR1 WSHSY and CDR2 SAAADI. V dropped 3 bases and J dropped 3; count of bases not matched to a gene: 7. The CDR3 DNA follows: TGCGCCAGCAGTGATCCCGGGACTAGAAACTACGAGCAGTACTTC. Translating it yields CASSDPGTRNYEQYF.

This chain links TRBV7-7 with TRBJ2-5; TRBD2 matches 9 bases. This CDR3 has 17 amino acids. The V segment lost 1 base and the J segment 5 bases; nucleotides outside the gene matches: 11. CDR1 and CDR2 from the germline V gene are SSHAT and FNYEAQ (reference sequence). CDR3 loop: CASSLGGSGSFGETQYF. CDR3 DNA: TGTGCCAGCAGCTTAGGGGGTAGCGGGAGTTTCGGGGAGACCCAGTACTTC.

This clone occurred once. This rearrangement joins TRBV19 to TRBJ2-3; tentative D call: TRBD1 (5 bases). Germline values: CDR1 LNHDA, CDR2 SQIVND (reference sequence). V lost 8 bases to trimming and J lost 2 bases, with 14 bases between them. The CDR3 is made up of 14 amino acids. CDR3 nucleotides: TGTGCCAGTCGCGGAGACAGACACACAGATACGCAGTATTTT. Amino acids: CASRGDRHTDTQYF.

The V and J genes are TRBV5-4 and TRBJ1-1; 11 nucleotides align to TRBD1. The CDR3 spans 17 residues. Germline V gene sequence: CDR1 SGHNT, CDR2 YYREEE (reference sequence). V shed 0 bases and J 5 bases; nucleotides not matched to a gene: 9. CDR3 in amino acids: CASSLGPGQGDRTEAFF. The CDR3 DNA reads TGTGCCAGCAGCTTGGGGCCGGGACAGGGGGATAGGACTGAAGCTTTCTTT.

The DNA for the CDR3 is TGTGCCAGCAGTGCAGGACTAGCGGGAGGCGCCAAAAACATTCAGTACTTC. Its protein product is CASSAGLAGGAKNIQYF. The J gene is TRBJ2-4, the V gene TRBV25-1, with 14 bases matching TRBD2. The germline gives CDR1 MGHDK, CDR2 SYGVNS. The CDR3 loop spans 17 amino acids. With V trimmed by 4 bases and J by 1 base, 3 bases remained unmatched.

The rearrangement uses TRBV5-4 and TRBJ2-3; a weak D match, TRBD1 (6 bases). The CDR3 is 15 residues long. Germline V lookup: CDR1 SGHNT, CDR2 YYREEE (reference sequence). Trimming removed 4 bases from V and 0 bases from J, with 12 bases in between. The DNA of the CDR3 is TGTGCCAGCAGCCCTGGGACAACTAGCACAGATACGCAGTATTTT. This sequence encodes CASSPGTTSTDTQYF.

This clone was counted only a few times. The chain has TRBV5-4 and TRBJ2-7; tentatively, D is TRBD1 (6 bases). Germline CDR1 and CDR2: SGHNT and YYREEE (reference sequence). This CDR3 has 14 residues. V dropped 4 bases and J dropped 1 base, with 12 bases sitting between them. DNA for the CDR3: TGTGCCAGCAGCATACAACAGGGTTCCTACGAGCAGTACTTC. Residues: CASSIQQGSYEQYF.

The V gene is TRBV5-1, the J gene TRBJ2-3; perhaps TRBD1 as D (6 bases). The V gene's germline CDR1 is SGHRS and CDR2 YFSETQ. V dropped 4 bases and J dropped 3 bases, with 15 bases sitting between them. The CDR3 spans 15 residues. The CDR3 coding sequence is TGCGCCAGCAGCGTTCGGGACACCGGGACAGATACGCAGTATTTT. This codes for CASSVRDTGTDTQYF. Variable domain in full (rest from reference TRBV5-1 and TRBJ2-3): KAGVTQTPRYLIKTRGQQVTLSCSPISGHRSVSWYQQTPGQGLQFLFEYFSETQRNKGNFPGRFSGRQFSNSRSEMNVSTLELGDSALYLCASSVRDTGTDTQYFGPGTRLTVL.

The chain links TRBV7-9 to TRBJ1-5; D perhaps matches TRBD1 (5 bases). V shed 6 bases and J shed 0 bases, with 15 bases lying between them. Germline V gene lookup returns CDR1 SEHNR and CDR2 FQNEAQ (reference sequence). CDR3 length: 16 residues. The CDR3 DNA sequence: TGTGCCAGCAGTCCACGACAGAGTTTTAGCAATCAGCCCCAGCATTTT. It yields the protein CASSPRQSFSNQPQHF.

The chain couples TRBV6-5 to TRBJ2-2, with 7 nucleotides matching TRBD2. Germline V gene data show CDR1 as MNHEY and CDR2 as SVGAGI. The CDR3 totals 16 residues. V shed 0 bases, J shed 2 bases, and the junction held 3 bases outside the gene matches. The CDR3 loop is CASSYSLAVNTGELFF. For the CDR3, the DNA is TGTGCCAGCAGTTACTCTCTAGCGGTCAACACCGGGGAGCTGTTTTTT.

The rearrangement joins TRBV6-5 to TRBJ2-1; 7 nucleotides align to TRBD1. CDR3 length: 15 residues. The V gene end was trimmed by 4 bases and the J gene end by 6 bases; junction bases not matched to a gene: 9. Germline loops: CDR1 MNHEY, CDR2 SVGAGI. CDR3 residues: CASSLKGANGNEQFF. Written as DNA, the CDR3 is TGTGCCAGCAGTTTAAAGGGGGCTAATGGCAATGAGCAGTTCTTC.

The chain joins TRBV5-1 to TRBJ2-6; D is undetermined. CDR1 and CDR2 (germline): SGHRS, YFSETQ. Between the trimmed V and J ends, which lost 0 bases and 0 bases, there was a span of 7 bases. CDR3 length: 16 residues. The CDR3 sequence is CASSLVATSGANVLTF. CDR3 nucleotides: TGCGCCAGCAGCTTGGTGGCAACCTCTGGGGCCAACGTCCTGACTTTC.

The chain employs TRBV7-9 and TRBJ2-5, with D tentatively TRBD1 (6 bases). The tail of the sequence fits TRBJ2-7 better, so the J call may be wrong. Germline-derived CDR1 and CDR2 are SEHNR and FQNEAQ (reference sequence). This CDR3 region has 15 residues. CDR3 sequence reads: CASSLVGRGKYEQYF. The DNA for the CDR3 is TGTGCCAGCAGCTTAGTCGGCAGGGGCAAATACGAGCAGTACTTC.

The chain employs TRBV5-1 and TRBJ2-7, with TRBD1 as a possible D gene (6 bases). Germline values: CDR1 SGHRS, CDR2 YFSETQ. Trimming removed 4 bases from V and 4 bases from J, with 15 bases in between. There are 14 residues in the CDR3. The CDR3 coding sequence is TGCGCCAGCAGCGCGTCAGGGGTGGGTTACGAGCAGTACTTC. Protein product: CASSASGVGYEQYF.

The chain is built from TRBV27 and TRBJ2-7; 7 bases map to TRBD2. This CDR3 is 15 amino acids long. CDR1 and CDR2 from the germline V gene are MNHEY and SMNVEV (reference sequence). The J segment lost 4 bases and the V segment lost 5 bases, leaving 11 bases of the junction unmatched. CDR3 residues: CASSPFPGTKYEQYF. The DNA for the CDR3 is TGTGCCAGCAGTCCCTTCCCCGGGACTAAATACGAGCAGTACTTC.

This chain links TRBV19 with TRBJ2-1; D uncertain. This CDR3 has 12 residues. Germline CDR1 and CDR2: LNHDA and SQIVND (reference sequence). V was pared by 6 bases and J by 6 bases, with 9 bases between. CDR3 in DNA: TGTGCCAGTAGCTACCTCTTCAATGAGCAGTTCTTC. Protein sequence: CASSYLFNEQFF. Variable domain in full (rest from reference TRBV19 and TRBJ2-1): DGGITQSPKYLFRKEGQNVTLSCEQNLNHDAMYWYRQDPGQGLRLIYYSQIVNDFQKGDIAEGYSVSREKKESFPLTVTSAQKNPTAFYLCASSYLFNEQFFGPGTRLTVL.

The J gene is TRBJ2-1, the V gene TRBV7-2; TRBD2 matches at 11 bases. Looked up from germline, CDR1 is SGHTA and CDR2 is FQGNSA. The V and J ends lost 5 bases and 6 bases, in that order; junction bases with no gene match: 6. CDR3 length: 15 residues. The CDR3 DNA reads TGTGCCAGCAGCCAATTCGGGACTAGCGGCAATGAGCAGTTCTTC. Its protein is CASSQFGTSGNEQFF.